This T cell receptor beta chain stems from a study of blood T cell repertoires in COVID-19. About the research overall: Acute and convalescent COVID-19 specimens originated in the United States, Italy and Spain. The cDNA or gDNA used as material had been derived from T cells, B-cell-depleted T cells, or PBMCs.

In the authors' methods: Scientists estimated how many nucleated cells there were by amplifying reference gene primers. Measured with immunoSEQ multiplex PCR; TCRdb has only the in-frame clones, and not every one. For V, J and clone size, that table is used; D and trimming come from the DNA. The data contain roughly 120,000 clones, approximately 79% of them seen just once; the ten biggest clones take up about 2.5%. Germline-derived CDR1 and CDR2 are MNHNS and SASEGT. With 0 bases removed from V and 1 base from J, the gap between germline ends came to 16 bases. The CDR3 runs to 18 residues. This receptor was identified in a man aged 45 to 65 with acute or convalescent COVID-19. Material: peripheral blood. J is TRBJ1-5 and V is TRBV6-1, with D possibly TRBD1 on 6 matching bases. In nucleotides, the CDR3 is TGTGCCAGCAGTGAAGCGTTTATGGTGGGGGCGAGCAATCAGCCCCAGCATTTT. As protein: CASSEAFMVGASNQPQHF.